These 20 T cell receptor beta chains originate from one sample sequenced in a study of T cell changes during pregnancy in multiple sclerosis. Profiled with immunoSEQ multiplex PCR; TCRdb holds only in-frame clones, not every one. Of about 38,000 clones listed, around nine tenths are singletons. This specimen was CD4+ T cells from peripheral blood mononuclear cells, taken in the third trimester of pregnancy. The receptors originated from a female donor in good health, enrolled as a control in a pregnancy study.

The CDR3 region has the DNA TGTGCCAGCAGCTTACGCGGGGGGGAAGGCACCGGGGAGCTGTTTTTT. It encodes CASSLRGGEGTGELFF. The V and J genes are TRBV7-3 and TRBJ2-2, with TRBD2 matching over 9 bases. This CDR3 is 16 amino acids long. The ends lost 2 bases at V and 4 bases at J; junction bases unmatched: 5. From germline, CDR1 is SGHTA and CDR2 FQGTGA.

The chain couples TRBV19 to TRBJ2-5, with 12 bases aligning to TRBD2. The CDR3 has 14 amino acids. V was clipped by 4 bases and J by 3 bases; unmatched bases: 0. CDR1 is LNHDA, CDR2 SQIVND, per germline (reference sequence). The CDR3 DNA follows: TGTGCCAGTAGTAGACTAGCGGGAGAAGAGACCCAGTACTTC. It is translated as CASSRLAGEETQYF.

The gene calls are TRBV5-4 and TRBJ1-1, with D maybe TRBD1 (6 bases). V dropped 3 bases and J dropped 5 bases, with 17 bases sitting between them. CDR3 length equals 15 residues. Germline V lookup: CDR1 SGHNT, CDR2 YYREEE (reference sequence). Written as DNA, the CDR3 is TGTGCCAGCAGCTCTCTCAGGGGTGGGTGGACTGAAGCTTTCTTT. Its protein product is CASSSLRGGWTEAFF. The full variable domain, in which reference TRBV5-4 and TRBJ1-1 provide the parts outside the CDR3, is ETGVTQSPTHLIKTRGQQVTLRCSSQSGHNTVSWYQQALGQGPQFIFQYYREEENGRGNFPPRFSGLQFPNYSSELNVNALELDDSALYLCASSSLRGGWTEAFFGQGTRLTVV.

Written as DNA, the CDR3 is TGTGCCAGCAGCTTTAATCAGGGGAAGATTCAGGAGTTCTTC. Protein: CASSFNQGKIQEFF. The rearrangement joins TRBV7-3 to TRBJ2-1; D is possibly TRBD1 (6 bases). Germline CDR1 reads SGHTA; CDR2 reads FQGTGA. V was pared by 3 bases and J by 14 bases, with 20 bases between. The CDR3 totals 14 residues.

This chain links TRBV7-8 with TRBJ1-6, with 8 bases matching TRBD1. Trimming took 7 bases from V and 8 from J; bases not matched to a gene: 19. In germline, CDR1 is SGHVS, CDR2 FQNEAQ. The CDR3 has 18 residues. This chain's CDR3 is CASNALSSYRGSDSPLHF. Written as DNA, the CDR3 is TGTGCCAGCAACGCCCTTAGTAGTTACAGGGGGTCGGATTCACCCCTCCACTTT.

This chain uses TRBV6-1 with TRBJ1-1; no definite D call. The germline CDR1 and CDR2 sequences are MNHNS and SASEGT. V lost 3 bases to trimming and J lost 7 bases, with 21 bases between them. CDR3 length: 16 amino acids. CDR3 loop: CASSDPRRPQTDEAFF. The CDR3 region has the DNA TGTGCCAGCAGTGATCCTAGAAGGCCCCAGACGGATGAAGCTTTCTTT.

This chain uses TRBV7-8 with TRBJ2-7; 7 bases align to TRBD2. The CDR3 runs 17 residues. In germline, CDR1 is SGHVS, CDR2 FQNEAQ. The J segment lost 4 bases and the V segment lost 5 bases, leaving 17 bases of the junction unmatched. In DNA form, the CDR3 reads TGTGCCAGCAGCACCTTCCGCGGAGCTAGCGGATTATACGAGCAGTACTTC. It translates to CASSTFRGASGLYEQYF.

The chain employs TRBV4-2 and TRBJ2-7; D not certain. CDR3 size: 17 residues. V dropped 0 bases and J dropped 0 bases, with 15 bases sitting between them. Germline-derived CDR1 and CDR2 are LGHNA and YNFKEQ. CDR3 coding DNA: TGTGCCAGCAGCCAAGATAAAGCAGGCTACTTCTCCTACGAGCAGTACTTC. Translating it yields CASSQDKAGYFSYEQYF.

The chain combines TRBV28 with TRBJ1-4; D is possibly TRBD1 (5 bases). CDR1 is MDHEN, CDR2 SYDVKM, per germline. This CDR3 has 15 residues. V was clipped by 2 bases and J by 5 bases, with 12 bases between them. CDR3 in amino acids: CASSLPWGENEKLFF. In DNA, the CDR3 is TGTGCCAGCAGTTTACCGTGGGGCGAAAATGAAAAACTGTTTTTT.

This clone was detected only once. The gene calls are TRBV19 and TRBJ2-3; 7 nucleotides align to TRBD2. Germline V gives CDR1 LNHDA, CDR2 SQIVND (reference sequence). The J segment lost 0 bases and the V segment lost 0 bases, leaving 6 bases of the junction unmatched. This CDR3 region has 17 residues. CDR3 region: CASSIDPSSGSTDTQYF. The CDR3 bases are TGTGCCAGTAGTATAGATCCGTCTAGCGGAAGCACAGATACGCAGTATTTT.

This clone is termed medium-sized (0.01 to 0.1%). The CDR3 sequence: CASRGQGPNTEAFF. As DNA, the CDR3 is TGCGCCAGCAGAGGACAGGGACCAAACACTGAAGCTTTCTTT. The chain carries TRBV5-1 and TRBJ1-1, with 8 bases matching TRBD1. Germline V gives CDR1 SGHRS, CDR2 YFSETQ. V gave up 5 bases and J gave up 2 bases; unmatched junction bases: 5. The CDR3 contains 14 residues.

The rearrangement uses TRBV28 and TRBJ2-1; 10 bases fit TRBD2. Germline CDR1 is MDHEN and CDR2 is SYDVKM. J was trimmed by 9 bases and V by 2 bases; bases with no gene match: 4. CDR3 length: 14 amino acids. The CDR3 reads CASSLPRTSGEQFF. The CDR3 nucleotides read TGTGCCAGCAGTTTACCTCGGACTAGCGGTGAGCAGTTCTTC.

This clone was counted a few times. The chain has TRBV6-1 and TRBJ1-1, with D possibly being TRBD1 (6 bases). The CDR3 totals 13 residues. Germline CDR1 MNHNS, CDR2 SASEGT. V was shortened by 6 bases and J by 6 bases, with 14 bases between the two germline ends. The CDR3 sequence is CASSHRGGAEAFF. CDR3 coding DNA: TGTGCCAGCAGCCACCGAGGGGGGGCTGAAGCTTTCTTT.

This clone was observed once. This chain links TRBV27 with TRBJ2-5, with 9 bases aligning to TRBD2. Germline CDR1 MNHEY, CDR2 SMNVEV (reference sequence). CDR3 size: 16 residues. The V gene end was trimmed by 6 bases and the J gene end by 5 bases; junction bases not matched to a gene: 13. The DNA of the CDR3 is TGTGCCAGCAGACACCGAACGACTAGCGGTGGGGAGACCCAGTACTTC. Translating it yields CASRHRTTSGGETQYF.

This chain links TRBV11-2 with TRBJ2-7; 9 nucleotides match TRBD2. The junction had 5 bases not matched to a gene; V was cut back by 5 bases and J by 3 bases. CDR1 and CDR2 from the germline V gene are SGHAT and FQNNGV. There are 14 residues in the CDR3. The CDR3 is CASSLSGGHYEQYF. The CDR3 region has the DNA TGTGCCAGCAGCCTTAGCGGGGGCCACTACGAGCAGTACTTC.

The rearrangement links TRBV11-2 to TRBJ2-2; the D gene is possibly TRBD1 (5 bases). Germline V gene lookup returns CDR1 SGHAT and CDR2 FQNNGV. V lost 8 bases and J 5 bases, leaving 18 bases between the germline ends. The CDR3 covers 15 residues. The CDR3 DNA reads as TGTGCCAGCTCCAAGGGGATTCTGACAACCGGGGAGCTGTTTTTT. Protein: CASSKGILTTGELFF.

CDR3 bases: TGCAGTGCTAGGATCGGCACGGGGGACACCTTC. As protein: CSARIGTGDTF. V is TRBV20-1 and J is TRBJ1-2; D may be TRBD1 (5 bases). V lost 3 bases and J 12 bases, leaving 14 bases between the germline ends. The CDR3 runs to 11 residues. CDR1 and CDR2 (germline): DFQATT, SNEGSKA (reference sequence).

V and J are TRBV5-6 and TRBJ2-7; 7 bases map to TRBD2. Germline V gene lookup returns CDR1 SGHDT and CDR2 YYEEEE. V dropped 4 bases and J dropped 2; count of bases not matched to a gene: 12. The CDR3 has 16 residues. In DNA, the CDR3 is TGTGCCAGCAGCCAATGGGGTCTGGCGGGGGCCTACGAGCAGTACTTC. It yields the protein CASSQWGLAGAYEQYF.

This chain joins TRBV6-5 and TRBJ2-5, with a weak D call TRBD1 (6 bases). V dropped 5 bases and J dropped 5 bases, with 18 bases sitting between them. This CDR3 is built from 15 residues. CDR1 is MNHEY and CDR2 is SVGAGI in the germline V gene. The CDR3 sequence: CASSRGTAGRETQYF. As DNA, the CDR3 is TGTGCCAGCAGTAGGGGGACGGCGGGCCGGGAGACCCAGTACTTC.

The chain has TRBV5-4 and TRBJ1-6; TRBD1 matches 10 bases. The trim removed 5 bases at V and 7 bases at J, leaving 3 bases unmatched. This CDR3 is 14 amino acids long. Looked up from germline, CDR1 is SGHNT and CDR2 is YYREEE (reference sequence). The CDR3: CASRGGQGNSPLHF. The CDR3 DNA sequence: TGTGCCAGCAGGGGGGGACAGGGGAATTCACCCCTCCACTTT.